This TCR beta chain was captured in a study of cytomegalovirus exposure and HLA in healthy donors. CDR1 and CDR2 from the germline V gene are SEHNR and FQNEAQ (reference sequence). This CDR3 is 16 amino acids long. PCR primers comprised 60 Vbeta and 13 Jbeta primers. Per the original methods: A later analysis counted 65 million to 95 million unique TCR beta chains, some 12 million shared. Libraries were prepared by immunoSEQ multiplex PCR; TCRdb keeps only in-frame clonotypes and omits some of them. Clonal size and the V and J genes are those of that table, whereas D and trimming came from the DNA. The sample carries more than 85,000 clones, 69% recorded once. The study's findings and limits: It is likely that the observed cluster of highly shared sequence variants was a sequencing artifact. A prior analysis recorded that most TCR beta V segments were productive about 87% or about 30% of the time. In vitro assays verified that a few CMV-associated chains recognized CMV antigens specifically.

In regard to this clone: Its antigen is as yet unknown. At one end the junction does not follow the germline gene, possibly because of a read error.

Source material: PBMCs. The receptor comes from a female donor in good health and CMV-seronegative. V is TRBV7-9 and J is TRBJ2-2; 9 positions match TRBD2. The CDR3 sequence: CSSSGGTIHGTGELFF. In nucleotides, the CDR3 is TGTTCCAGCAGCGGGGGGACTATTCACGGCACCGGGGAGCTGTTTTTT.